Included here is one TCR beta chain sequence, with context. The sample originates from a study of T cell changes during pregnancy in multiple sclerosis. Per the germline V gene, CDR1 is ENHRY and CDR2 is SYGVKD. The ends lost 3 bases at V and 3 bases at J; junction bases unmatched: 2. The CDR3 consists of 13 residues. Clones were sequenced by immunoSEQ multiplex PCR, and TCRdb holds only the in-frame ones, with some missing. Of roughly 38,000 clones detected, 80% to 95% appear once; the ten largest clones hold 26%. The rearrangement uses TRBV10-3 and TRBJ2-7, with 7 bases matching TRBD1. The clonotype comes from a female donor with multiple sclerosis, enrolled in a pregnancy study. The material sequenced was CD8+ T cells from peripheral blood mononuclear cells, taken before pregnancy. For the CDR3, the DNA is TGTGCCATCAGTGATGGGACAGACTACGAGCAGTACTTC. This encodes CAISDGTDYEQYF.